Presented here are 17 T cell receptor beta chains from one specimen sequenced in a study of T cell changes during pregnancy in multiple sclerosis. Using immunoSEQ multiplex PCR, the repertoire was profiled, and TCRdb retains in-frame clones only, with some absent. This sample carries some 31,000 clones, around 89% of them seen once, and the ten largest clones take 6% to 7.5%. Sample: CD8+ T cells from peripheral blood mononuclear cells, taken in the second trimester of pregnancy. The receptors were sampled from a female donor with multiple sclerosis, enrolled in a pregnancy study.

The rearrangement links TRBV4-3 to TRBJ2-7; D ambiguous. V dropped 0 bases and J dropped 5 bases, with 14 bases sitting between them. This CDR3 comprises 15 residues. From germline, CDR1 is LGHNA and CDR2 YSLEER. DNA of the CDR3: TGCGCCAGCAGCCAAGAATGGTCAGGCCCTCACGAGCAGTACTTC. Translated: CASSQEWSGPHEQYF.

The chain is built from TRBV4-2 and TRBJ2-3; 10 bases match TRBD2. The J segment lost 4 bases and the V segment lost 6 bases, leaving 7 bases of the junction unmatched. The CDR3 covers 15 residues. Germline CDR1 reads LGHNA; CDR2 reads YNFKEQ. The chain's CDR3 is CASSHTSGNPDTQYF. CDR3 sequence (DNA): TGTGCCAGCAGTCACACTAGCGGGAATCCAGATACGCAGTATTTT.

The chain is built from TRBV6-4 and TRBJ2-3; TRBD2 aligns across 10 bases. The CDR3 spans 15 residues. V lost 5 bases, J lost 0 bases, and 2 bases stayed unmatched. Germline V gene data show CDR1 as MRHNA and CDR2 as SNTAGT. In DNA, the CDR3 is TGTGCCAGCAGTACGACTAGCGGGAGCACAGATACGCAGTATTTT. Its protein is CASSTTSGSTDTQYF.

The V gene is TRBV25-1, the J gene TRBJ2-1, with 9 positions matching TRBD2. V was clipped by 4 bases and J by 0 bases; unmatched bases: 10. This CDR3 spans 18 amino acids. Germline-derived CDR1 and CDR2 are MGHDK and SYGVNS. The CDR3 DNA reads as TGTGCCAGCAGTGGGACACGACTAGCGGAAAGCTCCTACAATGAGCAGTTCTTC. This sequence encodes CASSGTRLAESSYNEQFF.

This clone has a single count. The V and J genes are TRBV7-8 and TRBJ2-7, with a weak D call TRBD2 (5 bases). Deletions cut 2 bases from V and 2 bases from J, with 13 bases between. This CDR3 has 15 amino acids. CDR1 and CDR2 (germline): SGHVS, FQNEAQ. The DNA for the CDR3 is TGTGCCAGCAGCTTATCAGCTAGCCCTACCTACGAGCAGTACTTC. As protein: CASSLSASPTYEQYF.

This chain joins TRBV11-2 and TRBJ2-7, with D maybe TRBD1 (6 bases). CDR3 length equals 13 residues. Germline CDR1 reads SGHAT; CDR2 reads FQNNGV. Trimming removed 7 bases at V and 0 bases at J, with 10 bases between. CDR3 loop: CASTRDNSYEQYF. The CDR3 nucleotides read TGTGCCAGCACCCGGGACAACTCCTACGAGCAGTACTTC. Full variable domain (rest looked up from reference TRBV11-2 and TRBJ2-7): EAGVAQSPRYKIIEKRQSVAFWCNPISGHATLYWYQQILGQGPKLLIQFQNNGVVDDSQLPKDRFSAERLKGVDSTLKIQPAKLEDSAVYLCASTRDNSYEQYFGPGTRLTVT.

The rearrangement uses TRBV29-1 and TRBJ2-1; weak D call: TRBD2 (7 bases). Germline V lookup: CDR1 SQVTM, CDR2 ANQGSEA. With 2 bases removed from V and 0 bases from J, the gap between germline ends came to 14 bases. The CDR3 has 16 residues. CDR3 in DNA: TGCAGCGTTGAAATGGGGGGCGGGAGCTCCTACAATGAGCAGTTCTTC. This gives the protein CSVEMGGGSSYNEQFF.

The chain carries TRBV29-1 and TRBJ2-5; 13 nucleotides align to TRBD2. The trim removed 7 bases at V and 7 bases at J, leaving 12 bases unmatched. The CDR3 has 15 amino acids. Germline-derived CDR1 and CDR2 are SQVTM and ANQGSEA. CDR3 sequence (DNA): TGCAGCGCCCTTGGGACTAGCGGGGAGATAGGGACCCAGTACTTC. Its protein is CSALGTSGEIGTQYF. Supplemented by reference TRBV29-1 and TRBJ2-5, the full variable domain reads SAVISQKPSRDICQRGTSLTIQCQVDSQVTMMFWYRQQPGQSLTLIATANQGSEATYESGFVIDKFPISRPNLTFSTLTVSNMSPEDSSIYLCSALGTSGEIGTQYFGPGTRLLVL.

This clone was counted a single time. The chain has TRBV19 and TRBJ2-5; a possible D gene is TRBD2 (6 bases). V was shortened by 6 bases and J by 2 bases, with 10 bases between the two germline ends. Germline CDR1 LNHDA, CDR2 SQIVND (reference sequence). There are 13 residues in the CDR3. CDR3 residues: CASRKTSQETQYF. For the CDR3, the DNA is TGTGCCAGTAGGAAGACTAGTCAAGAGACCCAGTACTTC.

The genes are TRBV4-2 and TRBJ2-1; D perhaps matches TRBD2 (6 bases). Germline V gives CDR1 LGHNA, CDR2 YNFKEQ. The V gene lost 3 bases and the J gene lost 0 bases, with 27 bases spanning the gap. This CDR3 spans 21 amino acids. The CDR3 bases are TGTGCCAGCAGCCACCTCGTGACTAGTACACCTGTCGAAAGCTCCTACAATGAGCAGTTCTTC. Translated, it gives CASSHLVTSTPVESSYNEQFF.

The CDR3 region is CASSQEDYLYNEQFF. Written as DNA, the CDR3 is TGTGCCAGCAGCCAAGAAGACTACCTCTACAATGAGCAGTTCTTC. The V gene is TRBV4-2, the J gene TRBJ2-1; D is perhaps TRBD2 (5 bases). This CDR3 contains 15 residues. Trimming shortened V by 0 bases and J by 3 bases, and 9 bases separated the two germline ends. Germline V gene data show CDR1 as LGHNA and CDR2 as YNFKEQ.

The chain carries TRBV9 and TRBJ2-5; D might be TRBD2 (5 bases). Trimming removed 3 bases from V and 3 bases from J, with 15 bases in between. Germline assignment: CDR1 SGDLS and CDR2 YYNGEE. CDR3 size: 15 residues. The CDR3 DNA is TGTGCCAGCAGCGAGCGGACCCACCCCGAAGAGACCCAGTACTTC. Amino acid sequence: CASSERTHPEETQYF.

This chain connects TRBV27 to TRBJ1-2; 10 bases are shared with TRBD1. V trimming: 2 bases; J trimming: 8 bases; junction bases outside the gene matches: 5. The CDR3 runs 14 residues. CDR1 is MNHEY and CDR2 is SMNVEV in the germline V gene (reference sequence). The CDR3 nucleotides read TGTGCCAGCAGTTTACAGGGACAGGGGATCGGCTACACCTTC. Its protein is CASSLQGQGIGYTF.

The V call is TRBV15, the J call TRBJ2-7, with D perhaps TRBD1 (7 bases). V was cut by 0 bases and J by 3 bases, with 15 bases left in between. The CDR3 is 16 residues long. Germline V lookup: CDR1 LNHNV, CDR2 YYDKDF (reference sequence). The CDR3 is CATSRDRPGGHYEQYF. The CDR3, as DNA: TGTGCCACCAGCAGAGATCGCCCAGGGGGGCACTACGAGCAGTACTTC.

V usage is TRBV28 and J usage is TRBJ2-1, with TRBD2 matching over 12 bases. Trimming took 2 bases from V and 9 from J; bases not matched to a gene: 8. CDR1 is MDHEN, CDR2 SYDVKM, per germline. The CDR3 is made up of 16 amino acids. CDR3 sequence reads: CASSLGLAGGPGEQFF. The CDR3 region has the DNA TGTGCCAGCAGTTTAGGGCTAGCGGGAGGGCCCGGTGAGCAGTTCTTC.

The rearrangement joins TRBV9 to TRBJ2-5; D not resolved. Germline V gene sequence: CDR1 SGDLS, CDR2 YYNGEE. The ends were cut back, 5 bases at V and 5 bases at J, with 16 bases in the middle. The CDR3 spans 14 residues. The chain's CDR3 is CASSQTHLRETQYF. CDR3 nucleotide sequence: TGTGCCAGCAGTCAGACTCACTTACGGGAGACCCAGTACTTC.

The chain carries TRBV4-3 and TRBJ2-1, with TRBD2 matching 9 bases. The CDR3 has 17 amino acids. CDR1 and CDR2 (germline): LGHNA, YSLEER. V lost 1 base, J lost 2 bases, and 6 bases stayed unmatched. The CDR3 here is CASSQGWPSGTYNEQFF. The CDR3 nucleotides are TGCGCCAGCAGCCAAGGGTGGCCTAGCGGGACCTACAATGAGCAGTTCTTC.